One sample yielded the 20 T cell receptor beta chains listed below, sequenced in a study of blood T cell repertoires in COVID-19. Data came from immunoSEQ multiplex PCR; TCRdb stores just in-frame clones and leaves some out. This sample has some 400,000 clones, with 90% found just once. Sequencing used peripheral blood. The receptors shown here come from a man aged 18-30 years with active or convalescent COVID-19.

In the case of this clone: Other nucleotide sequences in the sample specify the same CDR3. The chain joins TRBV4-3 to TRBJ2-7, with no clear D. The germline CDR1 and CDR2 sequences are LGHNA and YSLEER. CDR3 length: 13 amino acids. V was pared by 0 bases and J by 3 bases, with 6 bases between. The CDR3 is CASSQEYRYEQYF. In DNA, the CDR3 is TGCGCCAGCAGCCAAGAATATCGCTACGAGCAGTACTTC.

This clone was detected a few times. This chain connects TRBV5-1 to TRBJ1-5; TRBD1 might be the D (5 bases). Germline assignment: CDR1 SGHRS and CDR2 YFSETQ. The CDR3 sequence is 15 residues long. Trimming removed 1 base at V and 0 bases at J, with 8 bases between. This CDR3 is CASSLQGFSNQPQHF. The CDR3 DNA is TGCGCCAGCAGCTTGCAGGGTTTTAGCAATCAGCCCCAGCATTTT.

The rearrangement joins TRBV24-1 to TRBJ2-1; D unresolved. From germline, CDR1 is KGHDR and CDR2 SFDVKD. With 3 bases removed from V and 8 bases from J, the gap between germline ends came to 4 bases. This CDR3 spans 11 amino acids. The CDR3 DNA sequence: TGTGCCACCAGTGATGGAGATGAGCAGTTCTTC. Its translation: CATSDGDEQFF.

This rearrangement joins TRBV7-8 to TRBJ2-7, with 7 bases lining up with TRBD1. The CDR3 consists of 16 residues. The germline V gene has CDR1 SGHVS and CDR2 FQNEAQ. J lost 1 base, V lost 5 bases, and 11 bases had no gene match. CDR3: CASSQDRAIVSYEQYF. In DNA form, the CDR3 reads TGTGCCAGCAGCCAAGACAGGGCAATAGTATCCTACGAGCAGTACTTC.

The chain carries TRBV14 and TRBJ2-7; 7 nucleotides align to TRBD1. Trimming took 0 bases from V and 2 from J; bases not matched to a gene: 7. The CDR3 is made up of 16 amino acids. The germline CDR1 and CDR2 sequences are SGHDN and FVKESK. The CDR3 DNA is TGTGCCAGCAGCCAAGACATGGACAGGAAAACCTACGAGCAGTACTTC. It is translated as CASSQDMDRKTYEQYF.

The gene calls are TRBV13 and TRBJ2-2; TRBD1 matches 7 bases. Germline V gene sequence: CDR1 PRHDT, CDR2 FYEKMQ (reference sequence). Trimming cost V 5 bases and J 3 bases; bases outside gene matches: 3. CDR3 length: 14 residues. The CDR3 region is CASSPQGDTGELFF. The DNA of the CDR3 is TGTGCCAGCAGCCCGCAGGGGGACACCGGGGAGCTGTTTTTT.

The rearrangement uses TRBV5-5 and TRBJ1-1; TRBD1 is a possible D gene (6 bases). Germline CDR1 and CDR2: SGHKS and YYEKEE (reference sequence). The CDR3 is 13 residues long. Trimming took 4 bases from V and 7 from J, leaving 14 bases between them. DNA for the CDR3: TGTGCCAGCAGCCCAACAGGGACCATTGAAGCTTTCTTT. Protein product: CASSPTGTIEAFF.

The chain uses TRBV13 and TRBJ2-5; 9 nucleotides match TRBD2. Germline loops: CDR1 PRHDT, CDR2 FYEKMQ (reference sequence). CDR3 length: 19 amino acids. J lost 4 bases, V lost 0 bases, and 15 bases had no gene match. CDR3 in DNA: TGTGCCAGCAGCTTAGGCTTCGGTTTACCGACTAGCGGTACAGAGACCCAGTACTTC. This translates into CASSLGFGLPTSGTETQYF. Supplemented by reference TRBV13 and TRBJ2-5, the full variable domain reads AAGVIQSPRHLIKEKRETATLKCYPIPRHDTVYWYQQGPGQDPQFLISFYEKMQSDKGSIPDRFSAQQFSDYHSELNMSSLELGDSALYFCASSLGFGLPTSGTETQYFGPGTRLLVL.

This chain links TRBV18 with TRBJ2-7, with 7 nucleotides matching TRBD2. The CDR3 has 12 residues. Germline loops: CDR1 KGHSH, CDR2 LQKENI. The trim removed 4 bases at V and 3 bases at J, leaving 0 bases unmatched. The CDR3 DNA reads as TGTGCCAGCTCACGGGGGGGCTACGAGCAGTACTTC. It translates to CASSRGGYEQYF.

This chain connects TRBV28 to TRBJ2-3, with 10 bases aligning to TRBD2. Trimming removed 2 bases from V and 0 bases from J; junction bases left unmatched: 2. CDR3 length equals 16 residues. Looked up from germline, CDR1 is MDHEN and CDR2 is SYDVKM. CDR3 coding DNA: TGTGCCAGCAGTTTACGGACTAGCGGTAGCACAGATACGCAGTATTTT. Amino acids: CASSLRTSGSTDTQYF.

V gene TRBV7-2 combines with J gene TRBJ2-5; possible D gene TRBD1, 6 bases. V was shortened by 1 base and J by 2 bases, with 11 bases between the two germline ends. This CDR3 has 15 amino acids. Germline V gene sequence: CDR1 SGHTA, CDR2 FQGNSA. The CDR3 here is CASSLVWGTQETQYF. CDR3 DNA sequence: TGTGCCAGCAGCTTAGTTTGGGGGACACAAGAGACCCAGTACTTC.

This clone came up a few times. The CDR3 spells CASSQDPPDGANVLTF. CDR3 nucleotides: TGCGCCAGCAGCCAAGATCCGCCAGATGGGGCCAACGTCCTGACTTTC. V usage is TRBV4-3 and J usage is TRBJ2-6; D remains ambiguous. This CDR3 comprises 16 residues. The V gene lost 0 bases and the J gene lost 3 bases, with 9 bases spanning the gap. The germline CDR1 and CDR2 sequences are LGHNA and YSLEER.

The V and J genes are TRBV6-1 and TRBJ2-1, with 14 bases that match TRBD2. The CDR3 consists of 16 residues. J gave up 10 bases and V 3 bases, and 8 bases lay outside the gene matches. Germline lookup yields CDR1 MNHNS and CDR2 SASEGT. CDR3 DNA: TGTGCCAGCAGTGACGTGACTAGCGGGGGGGTGCGAGAGCAGTTCTTC. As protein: CASSDVTSGGVREQFF.

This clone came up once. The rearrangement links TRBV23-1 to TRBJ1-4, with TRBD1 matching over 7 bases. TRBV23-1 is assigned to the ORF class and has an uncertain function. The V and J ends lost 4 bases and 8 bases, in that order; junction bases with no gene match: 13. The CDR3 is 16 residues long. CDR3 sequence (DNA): TGCGCCAGCAGTCTTTCAAAGACAGGGTATACGGAAAAACTGTTTTTT. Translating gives CASSLSKTGYTEKLFF.

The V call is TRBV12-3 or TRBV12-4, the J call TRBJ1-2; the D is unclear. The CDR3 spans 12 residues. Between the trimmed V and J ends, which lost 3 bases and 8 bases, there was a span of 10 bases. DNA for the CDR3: TGTGCCAGCAGTTTTGGAGGGAGCGGCTACACCTTC. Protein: CASSFGGSGYTF.

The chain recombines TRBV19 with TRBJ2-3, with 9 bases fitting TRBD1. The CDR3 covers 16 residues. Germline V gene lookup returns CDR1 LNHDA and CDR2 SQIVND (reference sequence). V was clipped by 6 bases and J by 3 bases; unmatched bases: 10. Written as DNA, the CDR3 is TGTGCCAGTAGCTATGGGGGGACAGGGTATACAGATACGCAGTATTTT. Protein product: CASSYGGTGYTDTQYF.

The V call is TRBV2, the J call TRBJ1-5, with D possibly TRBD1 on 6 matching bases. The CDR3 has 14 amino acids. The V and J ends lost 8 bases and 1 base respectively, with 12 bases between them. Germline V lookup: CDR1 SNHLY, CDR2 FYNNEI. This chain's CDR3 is CASARTASNQPQHF. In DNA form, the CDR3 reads TGTGCCAGCGCTAGGACAGCCAGCAATCAGCCCCAGCATTTT.

CDR3 nucleotides: TGTGCTAGTGGTTTACCACTACAGGGACCGTATAGCAATCAGCCCCAGCATTTT. Translating it yields CASGLPLQGPYSNQPQHF. The gene calls are TRBV12-5 and TRBJ1-5, with D perhaps TRBD1 (6 bases). CDR3 length: 18 amino acids. The V end lost 3 bases, the J end lost 0 bases, and 18 bases lay between the germline ends. The germline V gene has CDR1 LGHNT and CDR2 FRNRAP.

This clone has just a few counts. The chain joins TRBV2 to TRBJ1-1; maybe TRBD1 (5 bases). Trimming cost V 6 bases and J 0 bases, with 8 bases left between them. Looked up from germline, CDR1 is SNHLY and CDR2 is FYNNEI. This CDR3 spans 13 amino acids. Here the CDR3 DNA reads TGTGCCAGCAGAAAACAGGTGAACACTGAAGCTTTCTTT. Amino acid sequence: CASRKQVNTEAFF.

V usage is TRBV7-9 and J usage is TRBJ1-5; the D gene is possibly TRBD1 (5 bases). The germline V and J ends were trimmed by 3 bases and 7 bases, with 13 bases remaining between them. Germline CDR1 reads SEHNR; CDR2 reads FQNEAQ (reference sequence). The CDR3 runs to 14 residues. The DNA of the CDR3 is TGTGCCAGCAGCTTCGACAGCTCTAACCAGCCCCAGCATTTT. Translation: CASSFDSSNQPQHF.